The 2 T cell receptor beta chains listed next were all sequenced from one sample in a study of OX40 agonist ivuxolimab in advanced cancers. Libraries were made using the immunoSEQ multiplex PCR assay. TCRdb took over this immuneACCESS table, retaining in-frame rearrangements with V and J assigned. Such tables are incomplete; in checked studies, under half of the missing clones stem from an unresolved V gene, and the remainder is unexplained. The sample yields tens of thousands of clones; around nine tenths were counted once. The ten largest clones add up to 4% to 5.5% of the sample. Sequenced here: CD4+ or CD8+ T cells sorted from blood, sampled in a trial of the OX40 agonist ivuxolimab. The origin of the receptors is an adult with an advanced solid tumor such as melanoma, head and neck, liver or kidney cancer.

The chain employs TRBV7-2 and TRBJ2-7, with D perhaps TRBD1 (5 bases). The CDR3 length is 14 residues. With 3 bases removed from V and 3 bases from J, the gap between germline ends came to 12 bases. The germline V gene encodes CDR1 SGHTA and CDR2 FQGNSA. In nucleotides, the CDR3 is TGTGCCAGCAGCTTGACGGACAAGATCTACGAGCAGTACTTC. Translating gives CASSLTDKIYEQYF. Filled out from reference TRBV7-2 and TRBJ2-7, the complete variable domain reads GAGVSQSPSNKVTEKGKDVELRCDPISGHTALYWYRQSLGQGLEFLIYFQGNSAPDKSGLPSDRFSAERTGGSVSTLTIQRTQQEDSAVYLCASSLTDKIYEQYFGPGTRLTVT.

This chain joins TRBV2 and TRBJ2-3, with a tentative D call TRBD1 (6 bases). The CDR3 consists of 12 residues. Germline values: CDR1 SNHLY, CDR2 FYNNEI. Trimming removed 4 bases at V and 5 bases at J, with 7 bases between. CDR3 sequence: CASSAGVDTQYF. Here the CDR3 DNA reads TGTGCCAGCAGTGCAGGGGTAGATACGCAGTATTTT. Full variable domain (missing parts from reference TRBV2 and TRBJ2-3): EPEVTQTPSHQVTQMGQEVILRCVPISNHLYFYWYRQILGQKVEFLVSFYNNEISEKSEIFDDQFSVERPDGSNFTLKIRSTKLEDSAMYFCASSAGVDTQYFGPGTRLTVL.